This entry describes one TCR beta chain. The sample belongs to a study of preoperative IRX-2 immunotherapy in early breast cancer. Trimming left V 3 bases short and J 5 bases short, with 9 bases between. The CDR3 has 14 residues. The germline gives CDR1 SGDLS, CDR2 YYNGEE. This table comes from immunoSEQ multiplex PCR, and its TCRdb copy is limited to in-frame clones, with some not included. The table records about 67,000 clones, roughly 94% of them present only once. As for treatment: preoperative locoregional IRX-2 cytokine immunotherapy. This chain uses TRBV9 with TRBJ1-6; maybe TRBD1 (5 bases). This TCR was sampled from a human donor with breast cancer. Sampling was carried out from a patient treated with IRX-2 immunotherapy. CDR3 in amino acids: CASSGGANNSPLHF. The CDR3 coding sequence is TGTGCCAGCAGCGGCGGGGCAAATAATTCACCCCTCCACTTT.